This TCR beta chain was observed in a study of shared clonotypes between healthy human individuals. General study findings and limits: With a few donors compared, 4% to 5% of naive CD4 clonotypes were shared.

Points on this clone: The antigen is undetermined.

V was clipped by 3 bases and J by 8 bases, with 9 bases between them. The length of the CDR3 is 12 residues. The V gene's germline CDR1 is MNHNS and CDR2 SASEGT. Produced via immunoSEQ multiplex PCR; TCRdb's table is partial and in-frame only. The profile covers about 990,000 clones, with more than 75% appearing a single time and 0.5% to 0.65% taken by the ten largest. The source is a man aged 18 to 30 in good health. Some clones in this sample may be carry-over from other donors' samples. The V call is TRBV6-1, the J call TRBJ2-3, with D uncertain. The material sequenced was memory CD4+ T cells from PBMCs. Subset in this sample: CD45RA-negative fraction. The CDR3 reads CASSEAAATQYF. CDR3 DNA: TGTGCCAGCAGTGAGGCGGCGGCTACGCAGTATTTT.